The 18 T cell receptor beta chains below were found in one sample sequenced in a study of TIL therapy for anti-PD-1-resistant metastatic lung cancer. The immunoSEQ assay was v3. Clones were read by immunoSEQ multiplex PCR, and TCRdb kept only the in-frame ones, dropping some. This table has more than 20,000 clones, around 76% appearing once. Time point here: pre-treatment sample, taken before nivolumab and TIL therapy. Sample: blood, taken at baseline. These receptors all stem from a person aged 25 to 80 with non-small cell lung cancer.

V is TRBV29-1 and J is TRBJ2-2; either TRBD1 or TRBD2 may supply D (7 bases each). The CDR3 sequence is 14 residues long. Germline CDR1 SQVTM, CDR2 ANQGSEA. The V end lost 6 bases, the J end lost 3 bases, and 14 bases lay between the germline ends. For the CDR3, the DNA is TGCAGCGTCCGCCAGGGGGGGGACACCGGGGAGCTGTTTTTT. It yields the protein CSVRQGGDTGELFF.

The gene calls are TRBV5-1 and TRBJ1-6; the match to TRBD1 covers 7 bases. CDR3 size: 15 residues. After removal of 4 bases from V and 5 bases from J, the junction contained 6 bases not matched to a gene. The germline V gene encodes CDR1 SGHRS and CDR2 YFSETQ. CDR3 residues: CASSQGTANNSPLHF. CDR3 DNA sequence: TGCGCCAGCAGCCAAGGGACAGCCAATAATTCACCCCTCCACTTT.

V usage is TRBV2 and J usage is TRBJ2-5, with 7 bases fitting TRBD2. The V and J ends lost 0 bases and 0 bases, in that order; junction bases with no gene match: 4. Germline CDR1 is SNHLY and CDR2 is FYNNEI. The CDR3 is 16 amino acids. The CDR3 loop is CASSEAGAGDQETQYF. CDR3 DNA sequence: TGTGCCAGCAGTGAAGCAGGGGCGGGGGACCAAGAGACCCAGTACTTC. The full variable domain, completed using reference TRBV2 and TRBJ2-5, is EPEVTQTPSHQVTQMGQEVILRCVPISNHLYFYWYRQILGQKVEFLVSFYNNEISEKSEIFDDQFSVERPDGSNFTLKIRSTKLEDSAMYFCASSEAGAGDQETQYFGPGTRLLVL.

This chain connects TRBV19 to TRBJ2-7; TRBD1 agrees at 11 bases. V gave up 5 bases and J gave up 6 bases; unmatched junction bases: 9. Germline V lookup: CDR1 LNHDA, CDR2 SQIVND (reference sequence). This CDR3 has 15 amino acids. DNA for the CDR3: TGTGCCAGTAGTGCCCCGGGACAGGGGGTCTCCGAGCAGTACTTC. Translating gives CASSAPGQGVSEQYF.

The chain carries TRBV5-1 and TRBJ2-5; D is perhaps TRBD1 (5 bases). The CDR3 has 15 amino acids. CDR1 and CDR2 (germline): SGHRS, YFSETQ. Deletions cut 1 base from V and 5 bases from J, with 15 bases between. The CDR3 is CASSLRGQGWETQYF. CDR3 DNA sequence: TGCGCCAGCAGCTTGAGGGGTCAGGGCTGGGAGACCCAGTACTTC.

The genes are TRBV6-5 and TRBJ2-7; D may be TRBD2 (6 bases). This CDR3 has 14 amino acids. Germline V gene lookup returns CDR1 MNHEY and CDR2 SVGAGI. Between the trimmed V and J ends, which lost 2 bases and 6 bases, there was a span of 14 bases. For the CDR3, the DNA is TGTGCCAGCAGTTACACTCTAGCGACCGGCGAGCAGTACTTC. Translating gives CASSYTLATGEQYF.

J is TRBJ2-7 and V is TRBV5-4; 9 bases agree with TRBD1. With 2 bases clipped from V and 5 bases from J, the junction kept 5 bases outside the gene matches. From germline, CDR1 is SGHNT and CDR2 YYREEE (reference sequence). This CDR3 contains 14 residues. CDR3 DNA sequence: TGTGCCAGCAGCTTCGGGACAGGGCCCAACGAGCAGTACTTC. Its translation is CASSFGTGPNEQYF.

The chain recombines TRBV4-2 with TRBJ1-1; D remains ambiguous. The CDR3 sequence is 14 residues long. In germline, CDR1 is LGHNA, CDR2 YNFKEQ. Trimming left V 1 base short and J 4 bases short, with 10 bases between. CDR3 nucleotides: TGTGCCAGCAGCCAAGTGAAAAAGGGCACTGAAGCTTTCTTT. It translates to CASSQVKKGTEAFF.

The rearrangement uses TRBV28 and TRBJ2-1, with D tentatively TRBD1 (7 bases). V was cut by 2 bases and J by 4 bases, with 15 bases left in between. CDR1 is MDHEN and CDR2 is SYDVKM in the germline V gene. The CDR3 runs to 16 residues. This CDR3 reads CASSLPAGQIYNEQFF. The CDR3 DNA sequence: TGTGCCAGCAGTTTACCTGCGGGACAGATATACAATGAGCAGTTCTTC.

This clone is a singleton in its sample. The chain uses TRBV9 and TRBJ2-2; 11 bases are a match to TRBD2. The V gene end was trimmed by 5 bases and the J gene end by 4 bases; junction bases not matched to a gene: 4. This CDR3 is built from 15 residues. Looked up from germline, CDR1 is SGDLS and CDR2 is YYNGEE. The CDR3 nucleotides read TGTGCCAGCAGAAAGGGACTAGCGGCCACCGGGGAGCTGTTTTTT. Protein: CASRKGLAATGELFF.

This chain connects TRBV15 to TRBJ2-4; D perhaps matches TRBD2 (6 bases). CDR1 is LNHNV, CDR2 YYDKDF, per germline (reference sequence). The ends were cut back, 1 base at V and 2 bases at J, with 12 bases in the middle. The CDR3 spans 16 residues. In DNA form, the CDR3 reads TGTGCCACCAGCAGAGGGGGGGATTACCCCAAAAACATTCAGTACTTC. Amino acids: CATSRGGDYPKNIQYF.

This clone was picked up a small number of times. The rearrangement links TRBV9 to TRBJ2-7, with 7 nucleotides matching TRBD1. This CDR3 spans 14 amino acids. CDR1 is SGDLS and CDR2 is YYNGEE in the germline V gene. The ends lost 3 bases at V and 2 bases at J; junction bases unmatched: 5. This chain's CDR3 is CASSAGQETYEQYF. As DNA, the CDR3 is TGTGCCAGCAGCGCAGGACAGGAGACCTACGAGCAGTACTTC.

The chain couples TRBV11-2 to TRBJ2-5; D might be TRBD1 or TRBD2, each matching 7 bases. V lost 5 bases, J lost 4 bases, and 17 bases lay in between. This CDR3 contains 15 residues. Per germline, CDR1 SGHAT and CDR2 FQNNGV. The CDR3 reads CASSQGGGVRETQYF. CDR3 bases: TGTGCCAGCAGCCAGGGGGGAGGGGTGAGAGAGACCCAGTACTTC. Together with reference TRBV11-2 and TRBJ2-5, the CDR3 gives the full variable domain: EAGVAQSPRYKIIEKRQSVAFWCNPISGHATLYWYQQILGQGPKLLIQFQNNGVVDDSQLPKDRFSAERLKGVDSTLKIQPAKLEDSAVYLCASSQGGGVRETQYFGPGTRLLVL.

This clone is medium-sized in the sample. The chain is built from TRBV20-1 and TRBJ2-1; D perhaps matches TRBD2 (5 bases). Germline CDR1 and CDR2: DFQATT and SNEGSKA (reference sequence). The CDR3 is made up of 11 amino acids. CDR3 amino acids: CTPDFYNEQFF. CDR3 nucleotide sequence: TGCACCCCGGACTTTTACAATGAGCAGTTCTTC.

This chain links TRBV27 with TRBJ2-7; D tentatively reads TRBD1 or TRBD2 (6 bases each). With 6 bases removed from V and 7 bases from J, the gap between germline ends came to 25 bases. Germline lookup yields CDR1 MNHEY and CDR2 SMNVEV (reference sequence). There are 16 residues in the CDR3. The CDR3 spells CASREGDIGVKREQYF. CDR3 nucleotides: TGTGCCAGCAGGGAGGGGGACATCGGGGTAAAGCGAGAGCAGTACTTC.

The chain uses TRBV5-5 and TRBJ2-3; D gene ambiguous. With 4 bases removed from V and 2 bases from J, the gap between germline ends came to 11 bases. The CDR3 covers 14 residues. Per the germline V gene, CDR1 is SGHKS and CDR2 is YYEKEE (reference sequence). Here the CDR3 reads CASSRVGVTDTQYF. DNA of the CDR3: TGTGCCAGCAGCCGCGTTGGAGTCACAGATACGCAGTATTTT.

This sequence joins TRBV6-6 and TRBJ1-1, with TRBD1 identical over 7 bases. V lost 1 base, J lost 1 base, and 3 bases stayed unmatched. Germline V gives CDR1 MNHNY, CDR2 SVGAGI (reference sequence). The CDR3 sequence is 15 residues long. The CDR3 DNA is TGTGCCAGCAGTTACTGGGGACAGTCGAACACTGAAGCTTTCTTT. Amino acid sequence: CASSYWGQSNTEAFF.

The J gene is TRBJ1-1, the V gene TRBV29-1, with D uncertain. V lost 3 bases to trimming and J lost 6 bases, with 14 bases between them. The CDR3 is 13 amino acids. Germline values: CDR1 SQVTM, CDR2 ANQGSEA. The CDR3 protein is CSVDPPGSAEAFF. DNA for the CDR3: TGCAGCGTTGATCCTCCGGGGAGCGCTGAAGCTTTCTTT.